The rows below give T cell receptor beta chains drawn from one sample of a study of patients and donors after allogeneic stem cell transplantation. TCRdb ran MiXCR on the RT-PCR reads and lists one entry per CDR3 protein. The sample includes approximately 170,000 distinct CDR3 sequences, roughly 31% of them seen just once. The specimen was blood, either unsorted or a sorted T cell fraction (not recorded which). Receptor source: a human donor who was either an allogeneic HSCT recipient or a stem cell or donor lymphocyte infusion donor (not recorded which). It is not recorded whose cells these are; they may come from a transplant donor. Both conserved end residues are part of each CDR3. Each record gives: J gene, CDR3 length, V gene, D gene, clone size, CDR3 protein, CDR3 DNA. A D gene is named only where the DNA matches it firmly. Clone size is not always given. Where it is, it says once, few, many or a class for expanded clones.

TRBJ2-1,15,TRBV5-1,TRBD2,.,CASSPLAGPGNEQFF,TGCGCCAGCAGCCCACTAGCGGGCCCCGGCAATGAGCAGTTCTTC
TRBJ2-7,12,TRBV20-1,.,few,CSASAPSYEQYF,TGCAGTGCTAGTGCTCCCTCCTACGAGCAGTACTTC
TRBJ1-1,21,TRBV28,.,.,CASSLYQWVPVSRAMNTEAFF,TGTGCCAGCAGTTTATATCAGTGGGTTCCGGTTTCTAGGGCCATGAACACTGAAGCTTTCTTT
TRBJ1-2,16,TRBV4-2,TRBD1,.,CASSQTGASWLPGYTF,TGTGCCAGCAGCCAGACAGGGGCCAGTTGGCTCCCGGGCTACACCTTC
TRBJ2-7,15,TRBV6-5,.,few,CASSYSTPRRYEQYF,TGTGCCAGCAGTTACTCTACACCCCGACGCTACGAGCAGTACTTC
TRBJ1-2,14,TRBV6-5,.,.,CASSYSRRERGYTF,TGTGCCAGCAGTTACTCGAGGAGGGAACGAGGCTACACCTTC
TRBJ2-2,16,TRBV7-9,.,.,CASSLRVGANTGELFF,TGTGCCAGCAGCTTACGGGTCGGTGCGAACACCGGGGAGCTGTTTTTT
TRBJ2-5,17,TRBV7-2,TRBD1,.,CASSLPSTGWDQETQYF,TGTGCCAGCAGCTTACCCTCGACAGGGTGGGATCAAGAGACCCAGTACTTC
TRBJ2-2,14,TRBV12-3/TRBV12-4,.,.,CASLQGEGTGELFF,TGTGCCAGCTTACAGGGGGAGGGCACCGGGGAGCTGTTTTTT
TRBJ2-1,13,TRBV29-1,.,few,CSGDMVPYNEQFF,TGCAGCGGTGATATGGTTCCATACAATGAGCAGTTCTTC
TRBJ2-3,14,TRBV29-1,.,.,CSVVGYGATDTQYF,TGCAGCGTTGTTGGCTACGGGGCAACAGATACGCAGTATTTT
TRBJ1-2,15,TRBV4-3,.,few,CASSLNSIASGVYTF,TGCGCCAGCAGCCTCAATTCAATCGCGTCCGGGGTCTACACCTTC
TRBJ1-4,15,TRBV7-2,.,.,CASSQSGATNEKLFF,TGTGCCAGCAGCCAATCAGGGGCAACTAATGAAAAACTGTTTTTT
TRBJ2-7,16,TRBV5-1,.,.,CASSLVALDGSYEQYF,TGCGCCAGCAGCTTGGTGGCCCTGGACGGATCCTACGAGCAGTACTTC
TRBJ1-1,13,TRBV6-2/TRBV6-3,.,.,CASSYRYNTEAFF,TGTGCCAGCAGCTACAGGTATAACACTGAAGCTTTCTTT
TRBJ1-3,14,TRBV3-1,.,.,CASSQVYSGNTIYF,TGTGCCAGCAGCCAAGTATACTCTGGAAACACCATATATTTT
TRBJ2-5,17,TRBV6-6,TRBD2,few,CASSLGTSGRPQETQYF,TGTGCCAGCAGTCTCGGGACTAGCGGGAGGCCCCAAGAGACCCAGTACTTC
TRBJ1-5,15,TRBV7-8,.,.,CASSLSFGSNQPQHF,TGTGCCAGCAGCTTATCGTTCGGAAGCAATCAGCCCCAGCATTTT
TRBJ2-3,14,TRBV12-3/TRBV12-4,TRBD2,many,CASSLGGSTDTQYF,TGTGCCAGCAGTTTGGGGGGGAGCACAGATACGCAGTATTTT
TRBJ1-1,14,TRBV18,TRBD1,.,CASSAGTGDTEAFF,TGTGCCAGCTCCGCCGGGACAGGAGACACTGAAGCTTTCTTT
TRBJ2-1,13,TRBV29-1,TRBD1,few,CSVEGQGYNEQFF,TGCAGCGTTGAAGGACAGGGGTACAATGAGCAGTTCTTC
TRBJ2-1,15,TRBV7-6,TRBD2,.,CASSSRREGRGEQFF,TGTGCCAGCAGCTCACGTCGGGAGGGCCGTGGGGAGCAGTTCTTC
TRBJ1-1,15,TRBV9,.,few,CASSPTVLSGTEAFF,TGTGCCAGCAGCCCAACCGTGCTCTCGGGAACTGAAGCTTTCTTT
TRBJ2-1,18,TRBV24-1,TRBD1,.,CATSDYTIGQGPYNEQFF,TGTGCCACCAGTGATTATACGATAGGACAGGGCCCTTACAATGAGCAGTTCTTC